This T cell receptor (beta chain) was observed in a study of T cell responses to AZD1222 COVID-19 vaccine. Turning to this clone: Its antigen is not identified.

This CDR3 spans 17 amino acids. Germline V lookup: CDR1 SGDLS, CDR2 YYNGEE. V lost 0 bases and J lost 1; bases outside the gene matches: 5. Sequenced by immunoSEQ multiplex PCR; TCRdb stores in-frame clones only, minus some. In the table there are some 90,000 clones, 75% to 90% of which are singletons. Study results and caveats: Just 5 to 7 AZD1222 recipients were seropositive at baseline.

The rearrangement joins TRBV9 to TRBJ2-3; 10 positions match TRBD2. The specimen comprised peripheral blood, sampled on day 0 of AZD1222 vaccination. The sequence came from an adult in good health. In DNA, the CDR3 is TGTGCCAGCAGCGTAGTGAGCGGGGGGGCCGGCACAGATACGCAGTATTTT. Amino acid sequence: CASSVVSGGAGTDTQYF.